This T cell receptor beta chain came from a study of immune cell composition in non-small cell lung cancer. The protocol was immunoSEQ multiplex PCR, while the TCRdb copy is restricted to in-frame clones and leaves out a portion. The sample contains 5,100 or so clones, approximately 90% of which appear only once. Normal lung was taken at the farthest possible site, at least 3 cm from tumour. Genomic DNA came from frozen unsorted single-cell suspensions. Study conclusions and caveats: Squamous carcinomas (about 75%) more often had tumour-associated clones >0.5% than adenocarcinomas (roughly 33%). It was not proven that tumour-reactive clones equal dominant tumour-associated clones. TIL tumour reactivity correlated with maximal tumour-associated clone frequency in adenocarcinoma.

In the case of this clone: Its antigen is unknown.

The sequence derives from a human donor with non-small cell lung cancer. Some clones in this sample may be carry-over from other donors' samples. The sequenced sample consisted of non-adjacent lung tissue.

CDR3 region: CASSLGAGSSGANVLTF. CDR3 sequence (DNA): TGTGCCAGCAGCTTGGGGGCGGGGTCCTCTGGGGCCAACGTCCTGACTTTC. The rearrangement joins TRBV5-4 to TRBJ2-6; a weak D match, TRBD2 (6 bases). With 0 bases removed from V and 0 bases from J, the gap between germline ends came to 10 bases. Germline V lookup: CDR1 SGHNT, CDR2 YYREEE (reference sequence). CDR3 length equals 17 residues.